This T cell receptor beta chain was retrieved from a study of shared clonotypes between healthy human individuals. This CDR3 has 15 amino acids. V gave up 1 base and J gave up 0 bases, with 10 bases separating them. The germline gives CDR1 LGHNA, CDR2 YSLEER. TCRdb keeps only in-frame clones here, not all; method: immunoSEQ multiplex PCR. There are more than 400,000 clones in the sample; more than 75% occur only once, and more than 10% lies in the top ten. The source of this sequence is a woman aged 40 to 55 in good health. Some clones in this sample may be carry-over from other donors' samples. This sequence joins TRBV4-3 and TRBJ2-7, with a possible D match to TRBD2 (5 bases). Input material: PBMCs. The CDR3 loop is CASSQGTSRSYEQYF. The CDR3 DNA reads TGCGCCAGCAGCCAAGGGACTTCCCGCTCCTACGAGCAGTACTTC.